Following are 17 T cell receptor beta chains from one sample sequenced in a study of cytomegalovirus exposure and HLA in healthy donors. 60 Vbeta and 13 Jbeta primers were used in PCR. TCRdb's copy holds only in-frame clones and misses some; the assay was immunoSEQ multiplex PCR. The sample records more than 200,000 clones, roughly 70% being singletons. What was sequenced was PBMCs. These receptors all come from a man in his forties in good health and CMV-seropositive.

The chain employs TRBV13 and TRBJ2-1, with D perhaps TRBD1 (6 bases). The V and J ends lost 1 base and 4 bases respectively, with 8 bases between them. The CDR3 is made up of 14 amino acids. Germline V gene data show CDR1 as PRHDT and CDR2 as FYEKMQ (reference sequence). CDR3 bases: TGTGCCAGCAGCTTAGAACAGGGTTACAATGAGCAGTTCTTC. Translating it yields CASSLEQGYNEQFF.

CDR3 bases: TGTGCCAGCAGCTCAGAGCGGTCTAGCGGGGGCGGGGGAAACATTCAGTACTTC. Amino acid sequence: CASSSERSSGGGGNIQYF. This rearrangement joins TRBV7-8 to TRBJ2-4; 10 nucleotides align to TRBD2. CDR3 length equals 18 residues. The V and J ends lost 4 bases and 6 bases, in that order; junction bases with no gene match: 15. The germline V gene encodes CDR1 SGHVS and CDR2 FQNEAQ.

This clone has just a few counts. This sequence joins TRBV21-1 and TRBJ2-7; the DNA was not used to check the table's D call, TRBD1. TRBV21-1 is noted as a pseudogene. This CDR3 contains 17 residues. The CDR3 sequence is CASSKALWGGTGYEQYF. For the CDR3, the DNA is TGTGCCAGCAGCAAAGCGCTTTGGGGGGGGACAGGCTACGAGCAGTACTTC.

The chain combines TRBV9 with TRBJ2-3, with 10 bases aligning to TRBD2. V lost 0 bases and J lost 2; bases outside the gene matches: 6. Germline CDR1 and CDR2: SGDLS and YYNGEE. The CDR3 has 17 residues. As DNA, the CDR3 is TGTGCCAGCAGCGTAGGGGTAGCGGGGGGCCTCACAGATACGCAGTATTTT. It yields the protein CASSVGVAGGLTDTQYF.

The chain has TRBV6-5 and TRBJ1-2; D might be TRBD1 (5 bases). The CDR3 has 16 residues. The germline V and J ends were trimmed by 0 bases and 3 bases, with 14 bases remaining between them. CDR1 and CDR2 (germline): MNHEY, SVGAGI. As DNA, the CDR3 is TGTGCCAGCAGTTACTCCCTAGGTGGAGGGGACTATGGCTACACCTTC. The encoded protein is CASSYSLGGGDYGYTF.

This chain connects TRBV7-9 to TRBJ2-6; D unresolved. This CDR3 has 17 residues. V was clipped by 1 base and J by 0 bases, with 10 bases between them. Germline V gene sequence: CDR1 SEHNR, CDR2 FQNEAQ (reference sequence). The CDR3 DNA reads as TGTGCCAGCAGCTTAGTAGGAGATCCCTCTGGGGCCAACGTCCTGACTTTC. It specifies CASSLVGDPSGANVLTF.

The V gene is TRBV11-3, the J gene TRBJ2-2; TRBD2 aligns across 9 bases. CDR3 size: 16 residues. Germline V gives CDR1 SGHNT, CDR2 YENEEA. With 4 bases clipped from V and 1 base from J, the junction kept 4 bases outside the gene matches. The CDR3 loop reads CASSSIAGENTGELFF. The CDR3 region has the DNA TGTGCCAGCAGCTCTATAGCGGGGGAGAACACCGGGGAGCTGTTTTTT.

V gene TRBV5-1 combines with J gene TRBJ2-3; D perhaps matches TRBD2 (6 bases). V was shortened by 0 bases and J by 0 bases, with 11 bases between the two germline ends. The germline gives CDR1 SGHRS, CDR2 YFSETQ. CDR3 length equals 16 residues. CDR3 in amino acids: CASSLARDSSTDTQYF. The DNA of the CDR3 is TGCGCCAGCAGCTTGGCCCGGGACTCCAGCACAGATACGCAGTATTTT.

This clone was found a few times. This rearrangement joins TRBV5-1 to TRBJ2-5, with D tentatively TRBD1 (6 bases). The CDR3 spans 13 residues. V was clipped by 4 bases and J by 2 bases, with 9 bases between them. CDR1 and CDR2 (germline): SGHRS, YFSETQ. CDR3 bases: TGCGCCAGCAGCAGGCAGGGGCAAGAGACCCAGTACTTC. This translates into CASSRQGQETQYF.

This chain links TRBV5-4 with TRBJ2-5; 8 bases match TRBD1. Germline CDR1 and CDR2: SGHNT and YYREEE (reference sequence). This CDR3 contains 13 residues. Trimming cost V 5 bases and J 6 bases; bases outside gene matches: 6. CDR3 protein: CASSWGQEKTQYF. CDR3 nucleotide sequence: TGTGCCAGCAGTTGGGGACAGGAGAAGACCCAGTACTTC. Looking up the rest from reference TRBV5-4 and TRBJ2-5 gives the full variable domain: ETGVTQSPTHLIKTRGQQVTLRCSSQSGHNTVSWYQQALGQGPQFIFQYYREEENGRGNFPPRFSGLQFPNYSSELNVNALELDDSALYLCASSWGQEKTQYFGPGTRLLVL.

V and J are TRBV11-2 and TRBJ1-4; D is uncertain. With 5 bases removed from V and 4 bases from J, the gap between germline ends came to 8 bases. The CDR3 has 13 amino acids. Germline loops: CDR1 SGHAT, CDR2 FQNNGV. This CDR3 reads CASSVGVNEKLFF. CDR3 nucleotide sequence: TGTGCCAGCAGCGTCGGGGTTAATGAAAAACTGTTTTTT.

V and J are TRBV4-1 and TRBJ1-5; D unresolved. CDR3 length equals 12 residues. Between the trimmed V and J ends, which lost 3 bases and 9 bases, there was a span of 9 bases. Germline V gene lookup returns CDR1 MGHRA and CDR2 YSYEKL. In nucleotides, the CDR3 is TGCGCCAGCAGCCAGGTCACCGGGCCCCAGCATTTT. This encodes CASSQVTGPQHF.

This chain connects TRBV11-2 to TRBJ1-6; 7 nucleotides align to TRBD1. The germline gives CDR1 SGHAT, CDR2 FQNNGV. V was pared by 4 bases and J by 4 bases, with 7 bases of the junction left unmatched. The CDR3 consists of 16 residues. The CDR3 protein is CASSSTGTEYNSPLHF. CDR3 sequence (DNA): TGTGCCAGCAGCTCAACCGGGACAGAGTATAATTCACCCCTCCACTTT.

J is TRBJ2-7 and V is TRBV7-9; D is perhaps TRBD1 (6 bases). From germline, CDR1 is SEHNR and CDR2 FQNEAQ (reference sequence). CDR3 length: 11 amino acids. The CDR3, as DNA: TGTGTCAGGAAGGGGGCCTACGAGCAGTACTTC. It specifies CVRKGAYEQYF.

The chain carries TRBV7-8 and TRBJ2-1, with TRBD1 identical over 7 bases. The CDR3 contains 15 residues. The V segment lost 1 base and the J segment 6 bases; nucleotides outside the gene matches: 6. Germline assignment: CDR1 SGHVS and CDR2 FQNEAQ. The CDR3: CASSLGDSLSNEQFF. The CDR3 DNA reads TGTGCCAGCAGCTTAGGGGACAGTCTTTCCAATGAGCAGTTCTTC.

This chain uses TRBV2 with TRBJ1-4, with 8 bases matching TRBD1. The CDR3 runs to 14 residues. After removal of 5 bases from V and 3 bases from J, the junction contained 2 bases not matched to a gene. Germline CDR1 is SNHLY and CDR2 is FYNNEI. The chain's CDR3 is CASSTGGPNEKLFF. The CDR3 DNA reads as TGTGCCAGCAGTACAGGGGGGCCTAATGAAAAACTGTTTTTT.

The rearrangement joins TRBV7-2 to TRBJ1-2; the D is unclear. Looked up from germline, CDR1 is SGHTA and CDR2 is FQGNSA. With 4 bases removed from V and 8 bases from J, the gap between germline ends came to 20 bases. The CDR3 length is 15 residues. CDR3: CASSSPPAGKDGYTF. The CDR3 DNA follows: TGTGCCAGCAGCTCGCCACCGGCGGGTAAGGACGGCTACACCTTC.